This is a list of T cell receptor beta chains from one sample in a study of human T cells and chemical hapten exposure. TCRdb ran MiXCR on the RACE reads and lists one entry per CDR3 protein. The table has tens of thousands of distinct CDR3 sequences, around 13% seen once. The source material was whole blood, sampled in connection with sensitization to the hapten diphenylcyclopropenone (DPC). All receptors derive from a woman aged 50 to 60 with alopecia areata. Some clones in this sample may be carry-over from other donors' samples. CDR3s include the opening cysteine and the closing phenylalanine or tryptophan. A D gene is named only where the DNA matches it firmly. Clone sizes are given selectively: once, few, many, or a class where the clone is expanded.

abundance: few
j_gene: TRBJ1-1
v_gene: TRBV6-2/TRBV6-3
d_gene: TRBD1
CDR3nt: TGTGCCAGCAGCTACGGACAGGCCACTGAAGCTTTCTTT
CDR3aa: CASSYGQATEAFF

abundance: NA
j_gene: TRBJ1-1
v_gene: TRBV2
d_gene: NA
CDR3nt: TGTGCCAGCCGTGGCAGTTCGGGCACTGAAGCTTTCTTT
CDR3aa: CASRGSSGTEAFF

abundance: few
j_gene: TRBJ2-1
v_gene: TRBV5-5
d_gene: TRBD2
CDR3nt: TGTGCCAGCAGCGTCGGACTAGCGGGCCTGTCTGAGCAGTTCTTC
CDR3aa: CASSVGLAGLSEQFF

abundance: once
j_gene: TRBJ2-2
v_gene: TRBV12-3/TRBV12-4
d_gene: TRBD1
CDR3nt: TGTGCCAGCAGCTCAAACAGGGGAGCGGCCGGGGAGCTGTTTTTT
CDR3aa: CASSSNRGAAGELFF

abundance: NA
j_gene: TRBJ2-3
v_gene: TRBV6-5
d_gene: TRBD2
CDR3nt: TGTGCCAGCAGTTCCCCGGGACTAGCGGGAGGCACAGATACGCAGTATTTT
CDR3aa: CASSSPGLAGGTDTQYF

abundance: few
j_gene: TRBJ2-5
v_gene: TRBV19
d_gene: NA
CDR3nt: TGTGCCAGTAGTCCAGACTGGGGGATCCAAGAGACCCAGTACTTC
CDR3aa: CASSPDWGIQETQYF

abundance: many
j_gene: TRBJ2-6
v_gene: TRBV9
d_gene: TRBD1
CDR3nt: TGTGCCAGCAGTCGAAGGACAGGGTGGTCGGGGGCCAACGTCCTGACTTTC
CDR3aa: CASSRRTGWSGANVLTF

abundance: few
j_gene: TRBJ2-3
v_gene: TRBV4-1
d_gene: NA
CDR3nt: TGCGCCAGCAGCCGCTACTCTCTAGCGGAGGGGGCAGATACGCAGTATTTT
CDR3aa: CASSRYSLAEGADTQYF

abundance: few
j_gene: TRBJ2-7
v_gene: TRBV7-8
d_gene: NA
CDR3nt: TGTGCCAGCAGCCCCGGCTGGAATCGGGGTTCGGGCGAGCAGTACTTC
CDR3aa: CASSPGWNRGSGEQYF

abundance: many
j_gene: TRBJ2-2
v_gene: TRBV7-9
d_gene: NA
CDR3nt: TGTGCCAGCAGCTTAGTCGCGAACACCGGGGAGCTGTTTTTT
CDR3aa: CASSLVANTGELFF

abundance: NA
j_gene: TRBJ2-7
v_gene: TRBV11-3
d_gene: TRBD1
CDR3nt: TGTGCCAGCAGCTTGGGCCAAGGACAGGGAGTATGGAGCGAGCAGTACTTC
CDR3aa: CASSLGQGQGVWSEQYF

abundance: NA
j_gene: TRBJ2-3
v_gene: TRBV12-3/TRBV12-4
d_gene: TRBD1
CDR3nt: TGTGCCAGCAGTAGATGGGACAGGGGGACAGATACGCAGTATTTT
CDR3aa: CASSRWDRGTDTQYF

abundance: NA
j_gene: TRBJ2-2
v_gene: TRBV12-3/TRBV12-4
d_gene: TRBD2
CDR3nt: TGTGCCAGCAGTTCCGGACTAGCGGGACGGGTCACCGGGGAGCTGTTTTTT
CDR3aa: CASSSGLAGRVTGELFF

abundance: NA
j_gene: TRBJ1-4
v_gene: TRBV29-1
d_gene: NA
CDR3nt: TGCAGCGTTAAGGGACGGTTTAATGAAAAACTGTTTTTT
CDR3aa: CSVKGRFNEKLFF

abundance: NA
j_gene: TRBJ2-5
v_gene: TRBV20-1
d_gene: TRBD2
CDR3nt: TGCAGTGCTTGGACTAGCGGAGTGGGGATTTTCCAAGAGACCCAGTACTTC
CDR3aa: CSAWTSGVGIFQETQYF

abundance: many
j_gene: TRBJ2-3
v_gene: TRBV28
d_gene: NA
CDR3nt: TGTGCCAGCAGTTCAACCAATACGCAGTATTTT
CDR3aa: CASSSTNTQYF

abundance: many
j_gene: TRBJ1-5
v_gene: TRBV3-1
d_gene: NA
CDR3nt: TGTGCCAGCAGCCGAGCTTTGGATCAGCCCCAGCATTTT
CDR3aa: CASSRALDQPQHF

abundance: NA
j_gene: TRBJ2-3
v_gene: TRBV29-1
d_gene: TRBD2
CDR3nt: TGCAGCGTCGCACCGGGACTAGCGGCAGATACGCAGTATTTT
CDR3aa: CSVAPGLAADTQYF

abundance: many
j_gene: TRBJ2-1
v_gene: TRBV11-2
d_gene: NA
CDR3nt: TGTGCCAGCAGCTTAGGAGAAGACGGCACTCAGTTCTTC
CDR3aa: CASSLGEDGTQFF

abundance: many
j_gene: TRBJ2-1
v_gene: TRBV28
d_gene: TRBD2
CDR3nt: TGTGCCAGCAGTGAGCGCCTAGCGGGAGTTAACAATGAGCAGTTCTTC
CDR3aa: CASSERLAGVNNEQFF

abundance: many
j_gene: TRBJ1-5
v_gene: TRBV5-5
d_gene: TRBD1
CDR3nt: TGTGCCAGCAGCTACGCCGGGACAGGGTTGGGCAATCAGCCCCAGCATTTT
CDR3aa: CASSYAGTGLGNQPQHF

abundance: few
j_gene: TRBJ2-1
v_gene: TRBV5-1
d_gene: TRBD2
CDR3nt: TGCGCCAGCAGCTTTGCGAGCGGGGATTTCATGGATGAGCAGTTCTTC
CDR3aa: CASSFASGDFMDEQFF

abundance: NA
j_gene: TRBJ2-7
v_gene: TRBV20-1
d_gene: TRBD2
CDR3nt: TGCAGTGCCGCTGATGTACTAGCGGAGACCCTTAGCTCCTACGAGCAGTACTTC
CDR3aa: CSAADVLAETLSSYEQYF

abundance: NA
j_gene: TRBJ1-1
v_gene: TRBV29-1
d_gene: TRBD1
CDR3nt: TGCAGCGTGAGAGGGACAGAGGTTGGAGCTTTCTTT
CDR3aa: CSVRGTEVGAFF

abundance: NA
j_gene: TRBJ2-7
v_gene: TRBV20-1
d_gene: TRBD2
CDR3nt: TGCAGTGCTAGTACCTGGACTAGCGGGAGCTACGAGCAGTACTTC
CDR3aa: CSASTWTSGSYEQYF

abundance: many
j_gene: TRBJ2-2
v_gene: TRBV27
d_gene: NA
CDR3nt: TGTGCCAGTCGGCCAGGAATAAACACCGGGGAGCTGTTTTTT
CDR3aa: CASRPGINTGELFF

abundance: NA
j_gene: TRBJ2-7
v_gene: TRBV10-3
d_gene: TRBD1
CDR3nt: TGTGCCATCAGACACACCGGGACAGAAAATTACGAGCAGTACTTC
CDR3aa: CAIRHTGTENYEQYF

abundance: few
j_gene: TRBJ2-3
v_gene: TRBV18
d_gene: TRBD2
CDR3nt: TGTGCCAGCTCACCATCCGGGCGGGAGGCGGATACGCAGTATTTT
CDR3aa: CASSPSGREADTQYF

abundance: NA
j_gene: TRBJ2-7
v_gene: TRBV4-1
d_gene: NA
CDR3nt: TGCGCCAGCAGCCAACGTGCTAGCGTCAGCTCCTACGAGCAGTACTTC
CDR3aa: CASSQRASVSSYEQYF

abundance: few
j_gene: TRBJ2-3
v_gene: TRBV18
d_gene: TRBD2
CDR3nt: TGTGCCAGCTCACCACAACTAGCGGGAAGCACAGATACGCAGTATTTT
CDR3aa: CASSPQLAGSTDTQYF

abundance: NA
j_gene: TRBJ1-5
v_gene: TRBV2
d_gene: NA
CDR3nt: TGTGCCAGCAGTAAATCGGGGCAGGTAGGAAATCAGCCCCAGCATTTT
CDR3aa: CASSKSGQVGNQPQHF

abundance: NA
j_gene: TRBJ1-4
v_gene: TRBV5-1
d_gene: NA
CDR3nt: TGCGCCAGCAGCTTGGGGGCTTACCCAACTAATGAAAAACTGTTTTTT
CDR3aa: CASSLGAYPTNEKLFF

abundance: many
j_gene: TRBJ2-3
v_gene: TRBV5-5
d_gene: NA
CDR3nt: TGTGCCAGCAGTGCACAAGGCGCTGGGACAGATACGCAGTATTTT
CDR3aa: CASSAQGAGTDTQYF

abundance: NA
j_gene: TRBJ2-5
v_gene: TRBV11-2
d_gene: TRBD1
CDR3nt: TGTGCCAGCAGCTTTTTCCGGGACAGAGGACAAGAGACCCAGTACTTC
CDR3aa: CASSFFRDRGQETQYF

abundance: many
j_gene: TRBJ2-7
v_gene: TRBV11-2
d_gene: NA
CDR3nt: TGTGCCAGCAGCACGTTCCGGGACGTCGACGAGCAGTACTTC
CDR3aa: CASSTFRDVDEQYF

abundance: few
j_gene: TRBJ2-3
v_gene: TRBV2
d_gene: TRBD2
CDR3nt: TGTGCCAGCAAGCTAGCGGGGGTGCGAGGTACGCAGTATTTT
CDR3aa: CASKLAGVRGTQYF

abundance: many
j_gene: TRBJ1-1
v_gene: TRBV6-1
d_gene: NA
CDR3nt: TGTGCCAGCACCCTGACAGCTCAGAACACTGAAGCTTTCTTT
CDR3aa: CASTLTAQNTEAFF

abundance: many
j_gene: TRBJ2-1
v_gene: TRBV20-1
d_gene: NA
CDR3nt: TGCAGTGCCCGACGAGGGGGGAATGAGCAGTTCTTC
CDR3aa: CSARRGGNEQFF

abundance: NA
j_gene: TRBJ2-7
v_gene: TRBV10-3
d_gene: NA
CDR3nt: TGTGCCATCAGTGAGTCTTACTACGAGCAGTACTTC
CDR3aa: CAISESYYEQYF